This T cell receptor beta chain appears in the sequencing data of a study of T-cell reconstitution after alpha-beta-depleted transplantation in children. General observations from the study: Recipient T cells and thymic progenitors that survived were the source of the high TCRbeta diversity seen at day 60 in some patients. Diversity and T-cell counts at one year after transplant derived mostly from new T cells.

For TCRbeta, the library was prepared with unique molecular identifiers. TCRdb reprocessed the PCR reads with MiXCR, giving one entry per CDR3 protein. The table has approximately 240,000 distinct CDR3 sequences, around 9.9% seen once. The table lists this clonotype with many counts. Its antigen is unknown. V gave up 5 bases and J gave up 4 bases, with 9 bases separating them. CDR3 length: 13 amino acids. The sequenced sample was PBMCs, obtained before TCRalphabeta/CD19-depleted stem cell transplant. This TCR was recovered from a child in the first two years of life with acute myeloid leukemia, due to receive a stem cell transplant. V is TRBV12-3 or TRBV12-4 and J is TRBJ1-5; D is undetermined. The CDR3 region has the DNA TGTGCCAGCAGTCCATACACTAATCAGCCCCAGCATTTT. Its translation: CASSPYTNQPQHF.